The TCR beta chain under discussion was sequenced for a study of T cell responses to AZD1222 COVID-19 vaccine. Study as a whole: Timing groups of about 4 and about 12 weeks for second doses were pooled. The study, taken as a whole, reports: All repertoire sampling was performed exclusively after the peak T cell response. The donors showed a predominance of white British ancestry and of females, with possible underestimation of clonal diversity.

Data came from immunoSEQ multiplex PCR; TCRdb stores just in-frame clones and leaves some out. The table lists approximately 110,000 clones, about 88% of them singletons, with just under 10% in the top ten. Of note for this clone: Its antigen is undetermined.

The receptor's source is an adult in good health. The sequenced sample was peripheral blood, obtained on day 0 of AZD1222 vaccination.

The CDR3 loop is CATSSPRGTNYGYTF. The CDR3 DNA reads as TGTGCCACCAGCAGCCCCCGCGGGACTAACTATGGCTACACCTTC. The chain combines TRBV15 with TRBJ1-2; D is unresolved. CDR3 length: 15 residues. Trimming stripped 3 bases from V and 0 bases from J, with 11 bases between. Germline-derived CDR1 and CDR2 are LNHNV and YYDKDF (reference sequence).